The present entry profiles one TCR beta chain with its context. Its cognate antigen is unknown. Sequencing of the DNA from cultured CD4+ T cells was carried out with the Oncomine TCR Beta short-read assay. A single record per CDR3 protein comes from TCRdb applying MiXCR to the PCR reads. Of about 9,800 distinct CDR3 sequences listed, 35% to 40% are singletons. Treatment of the sample: roughly nine-day PBMC culture with coronavirus spike peptide pools or control peptides (ViraFEST assay). An unexposed donor provided the CD4+ T cells, which were collected before the COVID-19 pandemic (2011-2018). Negative-selection isolation of CD4+ T cells was performed after 10 days of culture. This sample is part of a study of vaccination and CD4 T cells after COVID-19. Study context: Six males and four females, two of them Hispanic, were enrolled as convalescents. Post-vaccination specimens were collected at a median of roughly 65 days following dose two (range 14 to 241).

The CDR3 spans 15 residues. CDR1 and CDR2 (germline): LNHDA, SQIVND (reference sequence). The V gene end was trimmed by 3 bases and the J gene end by 2 bases; junction bases not matched to a gene: 4. This receptor was obtained from a human donor in good health. The chain carries TRBV19 and TRBJ1-3; 7 nucleotides align to TRBD1. What was sequenced was CD4+ T cells from blood, cultured in vitro. CDR3: CASSITGATGNTIYF. The CDR3 DNA reads TGTGCCAGTAGTATCACAGGGGCCACTGGAAACACCATATATTTT.